This T cell receptor beta chain was obtained from a study of CXCR3-negative and CXCR3-positive naive CD8 T cells. The TRB cDNA libraries were prepared by 5' RACE with UMI labels. One entry per CDR3 protein, without DNA, is what TCRdb gives after re-calling the 5' RACE reads. The specimen's table records 43,000 or so distinct CDR3 sequences. Among CD8+ T cells, naive ones were CD45RO-CCR7+CD27+CD95-. Study results and limitations: Cryopreserved cells showed partially decreased CXCR3 expression, and most assays used fresh PBMCs. Comparison of naive cells showed more hydrophobic TRB CDR3s in CXCR3-positive than in CXCR3-negative naive cells.

Germline CDR1 is DFQATT and CDR2 is SNEGSKA (reference sequence). The CDR3 has 13 residues. A note on this clonotype: As yet, its antigen is unknown.

J is TRBJ2-4 and V is TRBV20-1; TCRdb picks TRBD1, but there is no DNA to check that call. Sequenced input: naive CXCR3- CD8+ T cells from blood. Subset reported: CD45RO-CCR7+CD27+CD95- naive CD8+ T cells lacking CXCR3 (TNR3-). The source of this sequence is a human donor in good health. Some clones in this sample may be carry-over from other donors' samples. CDR3 loop: CSALTGVGNIQYF.